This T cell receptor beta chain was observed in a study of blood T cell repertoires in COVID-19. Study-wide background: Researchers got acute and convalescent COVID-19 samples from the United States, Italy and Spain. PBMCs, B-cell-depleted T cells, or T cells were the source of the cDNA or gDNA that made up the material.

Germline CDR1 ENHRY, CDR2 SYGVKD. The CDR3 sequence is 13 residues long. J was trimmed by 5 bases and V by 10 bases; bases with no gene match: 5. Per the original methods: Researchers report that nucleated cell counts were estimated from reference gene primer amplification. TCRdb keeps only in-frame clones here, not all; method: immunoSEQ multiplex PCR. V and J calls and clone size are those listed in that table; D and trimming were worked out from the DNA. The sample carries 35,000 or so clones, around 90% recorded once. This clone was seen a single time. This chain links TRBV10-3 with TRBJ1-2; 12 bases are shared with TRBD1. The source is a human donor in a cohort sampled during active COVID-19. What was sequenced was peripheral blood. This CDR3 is CATGTGGWYGYTF. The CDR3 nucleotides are TGTGCCACCGGGACAGGGGGCTGGTATGGCTACACCTTC.